This is a list of T cell receptor beta chains from one sample in a study of monozygotic twins with inflammatory bowel disease. Reanalyzing the 5' RACE reads, TCRdb keeps one entry per CDR3 protein, without DNA. The sample's table shows about 350,000 distinct CDR3 sequences. The sequencing sample was made of blood. The receptors were gathered from a human donor with ulcerative colitis or Crohn's disease, or a healthy co-twin of an affected twin (not recorded which). Both conserved end residues are part of each CDR3.

V	J	CDR3
TRBV27	TRBJ2-7	CASSLKGPPLTYEQYF
TRBV4-1	TRBJ2-3	CASSQAGTGGRDTQYF
TRBV28	TRBJ2-3	CASSLYKGQGASTQYF
TRBV18	TRBJ1-2	CASSGDATNYGYTF
TRBV11-2	TRBJ2-5	CASSLASSGGAETQYF
TRBV2	TRBJ2-1	CASRSAGGVVNEQFF
TRBV20-1	TRBJ2-5	CSARDSRTIQETQYF
TRBV24-1	TRBJ1-2	CATSDRGGDYGYTF
TRBV20-1	TRBJ2-1	CSARRGWNEQFF
TRBV12-3/TRBV12-4	TRBJ2-6	CATKPGPSLPGANVLTF
TRBV5-1	TRBJ2-3	CASSSRTDKGSTDTQYF
TRBV30	TRBJ1-4	CAWSSANVGYEKLFF
TRBV18	TRBJ1-4	CASSPPGRILEKLFF
TRBV3-1	TRBJ2-4	CASSRYGAAAKNIQYF
TRBV12-3/TRBV12-4	TRBJ2-3	CASTLGDVVGDTQYF
TRBV20-1	TRBJ2-4	CSARDGAGPKNIQYF
TRBV9	TRBJ2-6	CASSGTRGSGANVLTF
TRBV5-1	TRBJ2-2	CASSFMNTGELFF
TRBV5-1	TRBJ1-1	CASSSPRDRRFMNTEAFF
TRBV4-2	TRBJ2-1	CASSQDPGRSYNEQFF
TRBV15	TRBJ2-2	CATSRIGQEGLNTGELFF
TRBV20-1	TRBJ2-5	CSARPSDRGLAETQYF
TRBV7-2	TRBJ1-1	CASSLEERTEAFF
TRBV7-9	TRBJ1-2	CASSPSSSIMLGYTF
TRBV7-6	TRBJ2-2	CASSSRGFGELFF
TRBV19	TRBJ1-6	CASSVQEGNSPLHF
TRBV6-1	TRBJ1-2	CASSQGPGVYGYTF
TRBV5-1	TRBJ1-4	CASSFQGRSEKLFF
TRBV5-1	TRBJ2-5	CASSLEHGPGVETQYF
TRBV5-1	TRBJ1-1	CASSLGVGENTEAFF
TRBV4-1	TRBJ2-7	CASSQATYNEQYF
TRBV5-1	TRBJ1-2	CASSLAGGNNYGYTF
TRBV30	TRBJ1-6	CAWSNTGPPLYNSPLHF
TRBV27	TRBJ2-6	CASTTGANVLTF
TRBV5-1	TRBJ2-3	CASSLTGGDYTDTQYF
TRBV6-5	TRBJ1-1	CASSYGGDTEAFF
TRBV4-3	TRBJ2-2	CASSPFMVRVSGGELFF
TRBV20-1	TRBJ2-7	CSARDPPGGSYEQYF
TRBV3-1	TRBJ2-7	CASSQDAGQKPADF
TRBV6-5	TRBJ1-1	CASSFETGNTEAFF
TRBV28	TRBJ2-7	CASSFRSRYEQYF
TRBV24-1	TRBJ2-1	CATSEQLAAPYNEQFF
TRBV24-1	TRBJ1-1	CATSDGTTEAFF
TRBV29-1	TRBJ2-5	CSVSAAEETQYF
TRBV29-1	TRBJ2-5	CSVGRWGTGAQETQYF
TRBV4-1	TRBJ2-2	CASSLGLARRRTGELFF
TRBV20-1	TRBJ2-1	CSAANRLAGVYNEQFF
TRBV11-2	TRBJ2-1	CASSLAGTGLGHEQFF
TRBV4-1	TRBJ1-5	CASSQERGGRQPQHF
TRBV29-1	TRBJ2-5	CSVGTGGLGETQYF
TRBV20-1	TRBJ1-6	CSARAAGPGGNNSPLHF
TRBV28	TRBJ2-3	CASGLAGGRTDTQYF